This T cell receptor (beta chain) was sequenced during a study of T cells expressing NK-cell markers. Study in general: Eight donors were sequenced, seven testing HCMV-seropositive and one testing seronegative. Findings and caveats of the study: It was still unclear whether expanded NKG2C+ T cell clones were HCMV specific. NKG2C+ dominant clonotypes from 5 or 6 donors made up roughly 1.0-7.5% of CD8+ T cells.

About this clonotype itself: Its antigen is unknown.

CDR3 length: 15 residues. From germline, CDR1 is LNHNV and CDR2 YYDKDF (reference sequence). For each CDR3 protein, TCRdb gives one entry from its re-call of the 5' RACE reads, without DNA. The sample yields 550,000 or so distinct CDR3 sequences, of which the top ten take up approximately 3.6%. This sequence originates from a man between 18 and 35 years old in good health. Sequencing was done on a sample of blood T cells: a sorted CD56 or NKG2C T cell subset, CD4+ or CD8+ T cells, or bulk PBMC T cells (not recorded which). The chain uses TRBV15 and TRBJ2-1; TCRdb selects TRBD2, and the lack of DNA leaves this call unchecked. This CDR3 reads CATSSAAGANNEQFF. Looking up the rest from reference TRBV15 and TRBJ2-1 gives the full variable domain: DAMVIQNPRYQVTQFGKPVTLSCSQTLNHNVMYWYQQKSSQAPKLLFHYYDKDFNNEADTPDNFQSRRPNTSFCFLDIRSPGLGDTAMYLCATSSAAGANNEQFFGPGTRLTVL.